The rows below give T cell receptor beta chains drawn from one sample of a study of blood T cells in healthy people across ages. TCRdb re-derived calls from the 5' RACE reads in MiXCR, one entry per CDR3 protein. This sample has around 800,000 distinct CDR3 sequences, with 55% to 65% found just once. The sequenced sample was blood. All receptors derive from a man aged 25-45 years in good health. The CDR3 runs from the conserved cysteine through the conserved F or W. Each record gives: D gene, J gene, V gene, clone size, CDR3 DNA, CDR3 protein. The D gene is left open where the match is weak. Only some rows state a clone size, as once, few, many or a class for expanded clones.

TRBD1	TRBJ2-7	TRBV29-1	few	TGCAGCGTTGTGGGGACAGGGATGATCAGCGAGCAGTACTTC	CSVVGTGMISEQYF
-	TRBJ1-1	TRBV7-9	-	TGTTGGCGGGTTGAAGCTTTCTTT	CWRVEAFF
-	TRBJ1-5	TRBV2	-	TGTGCCAGCAGTGAAAGGTCAGGGGCCTATCAGCCCCAGCATTTT	CASSERSGAYQPQHF
-	TRBJ2-7	TRBV7-9	-	TGTGCCAGCAGCGCCACAGTCTACGAGCAGTACTTC	CASSATVYEQYF
-	TRBJ1-2	TRBV6-2/TRBV6-3	-	TGTGCCAGCAGTAGCCAGGATCCTGTCCAGATTCTCCACTATGGCTACACCTTC	CASSSQDPVQILHYGYTF
TRBD2	TRBJ2-3	TRBV7-2	few	TGTGCCAGCAGCTCCTCTAGCGGGGGGTGGTTAGATACGCAGTATTTT	CASSSSSGGWLDTQYF
-	TRBJ2-7	TRBV25-1	-	TGTGCCAGCAGTGAATCCGGCGGCATCTCCTACGAGCAGTACTTC	CASSESGGISYEQYF
TRBD2	TRBJ2-3	TRBV2	-	TGTGCCAGCAGTGTCTCACTAGCGGGGGGCTCTAGCACAGATACGCAGTATTTT	CASSVSLAGGSSTDTQYF
-	TRBJ2-3	TRBV4-2	many	TGTGCCAGCAGCCAAGGGCAGGGTGGCACAGATACGCAGTATTTT	CASSQGQGGTDTQYF
TRBD2	TRBJ2-3	TRBV20-1	-	TGCAGTGCTGCCATCGTGAGCGGGGAAACAGATACGCAGTATTTT	CSAAIVSGETDTQYF
-	TRBJ1-2	TRBV7-9	-	TGTGCCAGCAGCAACAAAAACTATGGCTACACCTTC	CASSNKNYGYTF
-	TRBJ1-6	TRBV20-1	-	TGCAGTGCTAGGGACAGCAATTCACCCCTCCACTTT	CSARDSNSPLHF
-	TRBJ1-1	TRBV5-5	few	TGTGCCAGCAGCTCATCCCCCGGGCTCTGGGGCACTGAAGCTTTCTTT	CASSSSPGLWGTEAFF
-	TRBJ2-3	TRBV20-1	-	TGCAGTGCCTCCGGGAGAGCCACAGATACGCAGTATTTT	CSASGRATDTQYF